This TCR beta chain was sequenced in a study of OX40 agonist ivuxolimab in advanced cancers. Assay used: immunoSEQ multiplex PCR; TCRdb lists only in-frame clones, some missing. The sample lists 30,000 to 35,000 clones; roughly nine tenths were seen once. The source of this sequence is an adult with an advanced solid tumor such as melanoma, head and neck, liver or kidney cancer. The starting material was CD4+ or CD8+ T cells sorted from blood, obtained in a trial of the OX40 agonist ivuxolimab.

CDR3 sequence: CSVDGDSGYEQYF. CDR3 DNA: TGCAGCGTTGACGGGGACAGCGGGTACGAGCAGTACTTC. The V call is TRBV29-1, the J call TRBJ2-7; the D gene is possibly TRBD1 (7 bases). This CDR3 contains 13 residues. V lost 3 bases and J 4 bases, leaving 13 bases between the germline ends. CDR1 SQVTM and CDR2 ANQGSEA come from the germline V gene.